This TCR beta chain was observed in a study of Graves' ophthalmopathy and Graves' hyperthyroidism. Looking at the study overall: Peripheral blood samples were taken at initial diagnosis, before any treatment. General study points: From stable hyperthyroidism, ophthalmopathy was separated by a 13-signature model with 85% to 90% sensitivity and around 80% specificity. Blood also contained most of the expanded thyroid clonotypes above 0.001 frequency.

RNA transcripts were the source from which TCR beta CDR3 regions were amplified. The authors performed first-round RT-PCR with HTBI primers and then a second-round multiplex PCR. MiXCR, applied by TCRdb to the multiplex PCR reads, yields one record per CDR3 protein. Of about 480,000 distinct CDR3 sequences listed, roughly 14% were seen once; the top ten hold roughly 9.8%. It was from roughly 9.3 ml of fresh peripheral blood that the PBMCs came. This clonotype was recorded at least ten times. Its antigen remains unidentified. Trimming removed 6 bases from V and 0 bases from J; junction bases left unmatched: 4. The CDR3 runs 14 residues. The germline gives CDR1 SNHLY, CDR2 FYNNEI.

This sequence originates from a woman aged 25 to 39 with Graves' ophthalmopathy. The rearrangement links TRBV2 to TRBJ2-7; 8 bases match TRBD1. The sequencing sample was made of blood. Here the CDR3 reads CASRDREGSYEQYF. In DNA form, the CDR3 reads TGTGCCAGCAGGGACAGGGAAGGCTCCTACGAGCAGTACTTC.